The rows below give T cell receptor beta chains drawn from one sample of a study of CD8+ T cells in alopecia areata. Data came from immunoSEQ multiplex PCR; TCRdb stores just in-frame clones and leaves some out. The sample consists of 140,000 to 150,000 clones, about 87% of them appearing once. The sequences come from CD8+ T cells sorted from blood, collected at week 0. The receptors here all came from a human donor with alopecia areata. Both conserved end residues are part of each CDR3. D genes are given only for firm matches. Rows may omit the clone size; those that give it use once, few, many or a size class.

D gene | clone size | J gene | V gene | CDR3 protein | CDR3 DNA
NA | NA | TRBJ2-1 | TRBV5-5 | CASVFNEQFF | TGTGCCAGCGTGTTTAACGAGCAGTTCTTC
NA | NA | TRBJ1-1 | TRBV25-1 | CASVLGVDTEAFF | TGTGCCAGCGTATTGGGGGTGGACACTGAAGCTTTCTTT
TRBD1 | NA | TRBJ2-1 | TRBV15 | CATSSGQGYNEQFF | TGTGCCACCAGCTCGGGACAGGGCTACAATGAGCAGTTCTTC
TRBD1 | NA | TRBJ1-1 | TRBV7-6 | CASSSGQGLNTEAFF | TGTGCCAGCAGCTCCGGACAGGGTCTGAACACTGAAGCTTTCTTT
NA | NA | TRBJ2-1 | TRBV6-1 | CASSPQKNEQFF | TGTGCCAGCAGCCCACAGAAGAATGAGCAGTTCTTC
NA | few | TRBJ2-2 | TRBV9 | CASSPANTGELFF | TGTGCCAGCAGCCCCGCGAACACCGGGGAGCTGTTTTTT
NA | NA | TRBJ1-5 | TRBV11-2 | CASSLSLSNQPQHF | TGTGCCAGCAGCTTATCGTTGAGCAATCAGCCCCAGCATTTT
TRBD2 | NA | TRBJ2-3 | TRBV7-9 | CASSSGLAGVLDTQYF | TGTGCCAGCAGCTCCGGACTAGCGGGAGTGTTGGATACGCAGTATTTT
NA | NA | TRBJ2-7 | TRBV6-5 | CASSSGDEQYF | TGTGCCAGCAGTTCAGGTGACGAGCAGTACTTC
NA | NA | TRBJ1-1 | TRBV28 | CASTSYRKTDYTEAFF | TGTGCCAGCACCTCATACCGTAAGACGGATTACACTGAAGCTTTCTTT
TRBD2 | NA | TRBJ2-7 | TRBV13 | CASSPGLAGSYEQYF | TGTGCCAGCAGCCCCGGGCTAGCGGGGTCCTACGAGCAGTACTTC
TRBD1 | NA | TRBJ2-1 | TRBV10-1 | CASSTGGPYNEQFF | TGCGCCAGCTCGACAGGGGGCCCCTACAATGAGCAGTTCTTC
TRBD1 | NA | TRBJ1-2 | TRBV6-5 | CASKNRGLIYGYTF | TGTGCCAGCAAGAACAGGGGGCTAATCTATGGCTACACCTTC
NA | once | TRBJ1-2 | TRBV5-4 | CASSPRTDYGYTF | TGTGCCAGCAGCCCACGGACAGACTATGGCTACACCTTC
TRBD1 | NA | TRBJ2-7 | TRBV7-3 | CASSPEWDRGYEQYF | TGTGCCAGCAGCCCCGAATGGGACAGGGGTTACGAGCAGTACTTC
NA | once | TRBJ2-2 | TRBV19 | CASRRDWRDHTGELFF | TGTGCCAGCCGCCGCGACTGGCGGGACCACACCGGGGAGCTGTTTTTT
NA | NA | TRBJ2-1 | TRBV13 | CASRVQGNEQFF | TGTGCCAGCAGGGTACAGGGTAATGAGCAGTTCTTC
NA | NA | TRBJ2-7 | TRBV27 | CASRKVTYEQYF | TGTGCCAGCAGGAAGGTTACCTACGAGCAGTACTTC
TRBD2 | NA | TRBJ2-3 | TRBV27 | CASTPPEALAENTQYF | TGTGCCAGCACCCCCCCCGAGGCACTAGCGGAAAATACGCAGTATTTT
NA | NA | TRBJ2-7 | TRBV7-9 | CASSDSGEQYF | TGTGCCAGCAGCGATTCGGGCGAGCAGTACTTC
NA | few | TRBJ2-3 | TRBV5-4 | CASRDLDTQYF | TGTGCCAGCAGGGATCTGGATACGCAGTATTTT
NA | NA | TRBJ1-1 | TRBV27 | CASGIETEAFF | TGTGCCAGCGGGATAGAAACTGAAGCTTTCTTT
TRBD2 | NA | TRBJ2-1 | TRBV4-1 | CASSQERAGGPKASEQFF | TGCGCCAGCAGCCAAGAAAGAGCGGGAGGGCCTAAGGCAAGTGAGCAGTTCTTC
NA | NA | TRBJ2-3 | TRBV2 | CASSRDPGGADTQYF | TGTGCCAGCAGTCGAGACCCCGGTGGGGCAGATACGCAGTATTTT
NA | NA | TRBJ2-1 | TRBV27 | CASSPRRTRYNEQFF | TGTGCCAGCAGTCCCCGAAGAACTCGATACAATGAGCAGTTCTTC
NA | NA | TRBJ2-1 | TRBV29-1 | CSSYRDYNEQFF | TGCAGCTCCTACAGGGACTACAATGAGCAGTTCTTC
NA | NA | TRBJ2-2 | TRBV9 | CASSPRSGPGYTGELFF | TGTGCCAGCAGCCCCCGGTCAGGCCCGGGATACACCGGGGAGCTGTTTTTT
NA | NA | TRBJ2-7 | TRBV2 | CASSDPPEQYF | TGTGCCAGCAGTGACCCACCCGAGCAGTACTTC
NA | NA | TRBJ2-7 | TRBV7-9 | CASSLEITYEQYF | TGTGCCAGCAGCTTAGAGATAACCTACGAGCAGTACTTC
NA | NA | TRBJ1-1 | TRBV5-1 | CASSPGYKMNTEAFF | TGCGCCAGCAGCCCCGGTTACAAAATGAACACTGAAGCTTTCTTT
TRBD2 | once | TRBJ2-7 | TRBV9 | CASSAGLAEYEQYF | TGTGCCAGCAGCGCGGGACTAGCGGAATACGAGCAGTACTTC
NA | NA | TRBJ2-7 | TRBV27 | CASWGPREQYF | TGTGCCAGTTGGGGTCCTCGGGAGCAGTACTTC
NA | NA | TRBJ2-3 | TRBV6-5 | CASRFGGTPTDTQYF | TGTGCCAGCAGGTTTGGCGGGACTCCCACAGATACGCAGTATTTT
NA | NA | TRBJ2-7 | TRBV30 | CAWSPTGTVYEQYF | TGTGCCTGGAGTCCTACCGGGACCGTCTACGAGCAGTACTTC
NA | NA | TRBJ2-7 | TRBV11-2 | CASSLAGGRYEQYF | TGTGCCAGCAGCTTAGCGGGGGGCCGGTACGAGCAGTACTTC
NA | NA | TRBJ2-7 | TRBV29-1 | CSVEDTQGFAYF | TGCAGTGTTGAAGACACCCAGGGTTTTGCGTACTTC
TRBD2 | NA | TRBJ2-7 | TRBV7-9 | CASSGGTSGILAYF | TGTGCCAGCAGCGGCGGGACTAGCGGGATTCTAGCGTACTTC
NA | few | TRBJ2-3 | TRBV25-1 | CASKGERPFTDTQYF | TGTGCCAGCAAGGGGGAGCGGCCCTTCACAGATACGCAGTATTTT
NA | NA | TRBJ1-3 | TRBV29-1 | CSVEWLGSGNTIYF | TGCAGCGTTGAATGGTTGGGGTCTGGAAACACCATATATTTT
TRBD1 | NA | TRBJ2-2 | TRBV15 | CATSSKGAGGELFF | TGTGCCACCAGCAGCAAGGGGGCTGGCGGGGAGCTGTTTTTT
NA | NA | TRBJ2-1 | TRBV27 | CASSLAGTINEQFF | TGTGCCAGCAGTTTGGCGGGAACAATCAATGAGCAGTTCTTC
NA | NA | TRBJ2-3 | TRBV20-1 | CSASHPDTQYF | TGCAGTGCTTCTCACCCCGATACGCAGTATTTT
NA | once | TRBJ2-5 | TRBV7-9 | CASSSVGGQQETQYF | TGTGCCAGCAGCTCTGTAGGGGGTCAGCAAGAGACCCAGTACTTC